A single sample gave rise to the 5 T cell receptor beta chains below, sequenced in a study of cytotoxic CD8 clonotypes in ibrutinib-treated CLL. TCRdb keeps only in-frame clones here, not all; method: immunoSEQ multiplex PCR. The table lists 300,000 to 350,000 clones, approximately 80% of them singletons, with 5.5% to 8% in the top ten. Sequences were derived from PBMCs, sampled before ibrutinib treatment. The source of these receptors is a human donor with chronic lymphocytic leukemia.

The chain joins TRBV4-2 to TRBJ2-7; TRBD2 might be the D (6 bases). CDR1 is LGHNA and CDR2 is YNFKEQ in the germline V gene. V dropped 2 bases and J dropped 0 bases, with 14 bases sitting between them. The CDR3 sequence is 16 residues long. The CDR3 sequence: CASSQLLAQSSYEQYF. The DNA for the CDR3 is TGTGCCAGCAGCCAACTACTAGCCCAGAGCTCCTACGAGCAGTACTTC.

This clone appeared once. The V gene is TRBV7-9, the J gene TRBJ2-3; D is ambiguous. Germline V gene lookup returns CDR1 SEHNR and CDR2 FQNEAQ (reference sequence). V shed 10 bases and J shed 0 bases, with 11 bases lying between them. This CDR3 has 13 amino acids. The CDR3 spells CATMVQSTDTQYF. DNA for the CDR3: TGTGCCACCATGGTTCAGAGCACAGATACGCAGTATTTT.

This clone was seen only a few times. This chain joins TRBV7-9 and TRBJ2-7, with a weak D call TRBD2 (6 bases). The CDR3 spans 13 residues. Trimming left V 4 bases short and J 5 bases short, with 12 bases between. Germline V gene sequence: CDR1 SEHNR, CDR2 FQNEAQ (reference sequence). CDR3 DNA: TGTGCCAGCAGCTCGACTAGTATCCACGAGCAGTACTTC. The encoded protein is CASSSTSIHEQYF.

This clone appeared once. The rearrangement joins TRBV7-6 to TRBJ2-1; D may match TRBD1 or TRBD2 (11 bases each). In germline, CDR1 is SGHVS, CDR2 FNYEAQ. The CDR3 totals 21 residues. V was pared by 5 bases and J by 0 bases, with 29 bases between. The DNA for the CDR3 is TGTGCCAGCAGCGGGACAGGGGGGTGGACTAGCGGGCCCCCCTCCTACAATGAGCAGTTCTTC. The encoded protein is CASSGTGGWTSGPPSYNEQFF.

V gene TRBV29-1 combines with J gene TRBJ1-2, with no clear D. Germline V gives CDR1 SQVTM, CDR2 ANQGSEA. The V gene lost 2 bases and the J gene lost 3 bases, with 7 bases spanning the gap. This CDR3 is 12 amino acids long. This CDR3 reads CSVEQEYYGYTF. The CDR3 bases are TGCAGCGTTGAACAGGAGTACTATGGCTACACCTTC.